This is a list of T cell receptor beta chains from one sample in a study of beta chain features in type 1 diabetes. Sequenced by immunoSEQ multiplex PCR; TCRdb stores in-frame clones only, minus some. The sample consists of under 400,000 clones, about 20% of them appearing once. Sequencing input: naive CD4+ T cells from blood. All receptors derive from a woman between 18 and 30 years old in good health. Each CDR3 is given with its conserved first and last residue.

j_gene: TRBJ2-3
len: 14
v_gene: TRBV7-2
CDR3aa: CASSEGQGTDTQYF

j_gene: TRBJ2-5
len: 18
v_gene: TRBV5-1
CDR3aa: CASSPGGGTGGYGETQYF

j_gene: TRBJ1-2
len: 16
v_gene: TRBV5-1
CDR3aa: CASSPRPEKTNYGYTF

j_gene: TRBJ2-2
len: 16
v_gene: TRBV5-4
CDR3aa: CASSPRSGPNTGELFF

j_gene: TRBJ2-7
len: 17
v_gene: TRBV10-3
CDR3aa: CAIRPHTGTGGTYEQYF

j_gene: TRBJ1-2
len: 12
v_gene: TRBV7-3
CDR3aa: CASNQQGDGYTF

j_gene: TRBJ1-6
len: 16
v_gene: TRBV5-1
CDR3aa: CASSQNLQGDNSPLHF

j_gene: TRBJ2-1
len: 16
v_gene: TRBV4-1
CDR3aa: CASSQGLIAGTGEQFF

j_gene: TRBJ2-7
len: 15
v_gene: TRBV4-2
CDR3aa: CASSQDPQAPYEQYF

j_gene: TRBJ2-4
len: 15
v_gene: TRBV21-1
CDR3aa: CASPLGQQKGDIQYF

j_gene: TRBJ2-7
len: 14
v_gene: TRBV7-2
CDR3aa: CASSLGQGRNEQYF

j_gene: TRBJ2-7
len: 13
v_gene: TRBV4-1
CDR3aa: CASSQSRSLEQYF

j_gene: TRBJ2-7
len: 15
v_gene: TRBV7-2
CDR3aa: CASGAGTGLSYEQYF

j_gene: TRBJ1-1
len: 15
v_gene: TRBV4-1
CDR3aa: CASSPSARLNTEAFF

j_gene: TRBJ2-3
len: 12
v_gene: TRBV2
CDR3aa: CASRAQGDTQYF

j_gene: TRBJ2-2
len: 15
v_gene: TRBV7-3
CDR3aa: CASSHKGVGTGELFF

j_gene: TRBJ2-7
len: 13
v_gene: TRBV5-4
CDR3aa: CASSLQGVHEQYF

j_gene: TRBJ1-5
len: 18
v_gene: TRBV5-1
CDR3aa: CASSLAPLGQGVGQPQHF

j_gene: TRBJ2-1
len: 13
v_gene: TRBV6-6
CDR3aa: CASSYEGYNEQFF

j_gene: TRBJ2-3
len: 16
v_gene: TRBV7-3
CDR3aa: CASSLTKLAGTDTQYF

j_gene: TRBJ1-1
len: 14
v_gene: TRBV30
CDR3aa: CAWSVGQGNTEAFF

j_gene: TRBJ1-2
len: 14
v_gene: TRBV7-2
CDR3aa: CASSRQGANYGYTF